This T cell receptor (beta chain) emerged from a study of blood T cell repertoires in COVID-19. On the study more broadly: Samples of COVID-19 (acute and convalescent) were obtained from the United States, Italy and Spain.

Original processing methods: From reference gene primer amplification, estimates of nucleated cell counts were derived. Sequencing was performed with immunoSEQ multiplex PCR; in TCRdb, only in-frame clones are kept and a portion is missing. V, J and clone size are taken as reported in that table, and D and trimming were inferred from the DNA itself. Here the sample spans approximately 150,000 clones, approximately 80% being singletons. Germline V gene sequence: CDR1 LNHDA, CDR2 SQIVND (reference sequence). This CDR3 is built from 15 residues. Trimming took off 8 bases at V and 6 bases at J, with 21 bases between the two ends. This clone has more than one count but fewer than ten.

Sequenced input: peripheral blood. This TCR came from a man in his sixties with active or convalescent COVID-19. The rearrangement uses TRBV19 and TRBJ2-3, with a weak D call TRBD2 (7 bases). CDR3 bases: TGTGCCAGTTCAAACAGGGAGGGTACGCCGGATACGCAGTATTTT. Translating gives CASSNREGTPDTQYF. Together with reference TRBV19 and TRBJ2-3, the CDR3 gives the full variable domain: DGGITQSPKYLFRKEGQNVTLSCEQNLNHDAMYWYRQDPGQGLRLIYYSQIVNDFQKGDIAEGYSVSREKKESFPLTVTSAQKNPTAFYLCASSNREGTPDTQYFGPGTRLTVL.